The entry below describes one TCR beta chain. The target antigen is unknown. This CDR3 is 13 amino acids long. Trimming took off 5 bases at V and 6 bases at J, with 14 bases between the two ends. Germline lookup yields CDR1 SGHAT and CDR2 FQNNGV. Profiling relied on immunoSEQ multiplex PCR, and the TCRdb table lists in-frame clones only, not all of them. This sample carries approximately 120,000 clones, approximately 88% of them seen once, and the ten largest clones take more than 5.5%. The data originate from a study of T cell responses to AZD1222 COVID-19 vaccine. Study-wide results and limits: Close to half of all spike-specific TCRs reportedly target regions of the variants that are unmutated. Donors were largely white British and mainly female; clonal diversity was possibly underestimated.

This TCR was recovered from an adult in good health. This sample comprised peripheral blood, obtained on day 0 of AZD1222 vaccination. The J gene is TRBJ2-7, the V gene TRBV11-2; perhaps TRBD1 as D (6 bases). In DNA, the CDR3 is TGTGCCAGCAGCCTCGGACAGCGACGCGAGCAGTACTTC. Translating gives CASSLGQRREQYF.